Listed below are T cell receptor beta chains from one sample, sequenced in a study of T-cell reconstitution after alpha-beta-depleted transplantation in children. Using its own MiXCR run on the PCR reads, TCRdb lists one record per CDR3 protein. The sample contains some 830,000 distinct CDR3 sequences, approximately 15% of which appear only once. The source material was PBMCs, mostly from graft donor cells, sampled 360 days after TCRalphabeta/CD19-depleted stem cell transplant. The receptors stem from a male patient younger than 18 who had a stem cell transplant for acute lymphoblastic leukemia, so the T cells may come from the graft donor. Each CDR3 is given with its conserved first and last residue. The order of the fields is V gene, J gene, D gene, clone size, CDR3 protein, CDR3 DNA. A D gene is named only where the DNA matches it firmly. Size values are once, few and many counts, or a class for expanded clones, and some rows have none.

V: TRBV6-1
J: TRBJ2-1
D: TRBD2
size: .
CDR3: CASSSSGSLYNEQFF
DNA: TGTGCCAGCAGCTCTAGCGGGAGTCTCTACAATGAGCAGTTCTTC

V: TRBV20-1
J: TRBJ1-5
D: .
size: .
CDR3: CSARGKYSNQPQHF
DNA: TGCAGTGCTAGAGGCAAATATAGCAATCAGCCCCAGCATTTT

V: TRBV7-8
J: TRBJ2-5
D: .
size: .
CDR3: CASSLMSEEETQYF
DNA: TGTGCCAGCAGCTTAATGAGCGAGGAAGAGACCCAGTACTTC

V: TRBV20-1
J: TRBJ2-4
D: .
size: many
CDR3: CSARGAGRMAKNIQYF
DNA: TGCAGTGCTAGAGGTGCCGGGAGAATGGCCAAAAACATTCAGTACTTC

V: TRBV12-3/TRBV12-4
J: TRBJ1-6
D: .
size: many
CDR3: CASSSRASHYNSPLHF
DNA: TGTGCCAGCAGTTCCCGAGCCTCCCACTATAATTCACCCCTCCACTTT

V: TRBV29-1
J: TRBJ2-7
D: .
size: .
CDR3: CSVGQSYSGDYEQYF
DNA: TGCAGCGTTGGACAGAGTTATAGCGGAGACTACGAGCAGTACTTC

V: TRBV27
J: TRBJ2-5
D: TRBD1
size: .
CDR3: CASSLSGQGAKETQYF
DNA: TGTGCCAGCAGTTTATCAGGCCAGGGGGCGAAAGAGACCCAGTACTTC

V: TRBV7-2
J: TRBJ2-7
D: .
size: many
CDR3: CASAKGRDEGQYF
DNA: TGTGCCAGCGCAAAGGGAAGGGATGAAGGGCAGTACTTC

V: TRBV5-1
J: TRBJ1-2
D: TRBD1
size: few
CDR3: CASSNDRDYGYTF
DNA: TGCGCCAGCAGCAACGACAGGGACTATGGCTACACCTTC

V: TRBV6-5
J: TRBJ2-5
D: .
size: few
CDR3: CASSYSRGGGRTQYF
DNA: TGTGCCAGCAGTTACTCGAGGGGTGGGGGAAGGACCCAGTACTTC

V: TRBV12-3/TRBV12-4
J: TRBJ2-1
D: .
size: many
CDR3: CASSPTGFPGGDEQFF
DNA: TGTGCCAGCAGCCCCACAGGGTTCCCAGGAGGGGATGAGCAGTTCTTC

V: TRBV5-1
J: TRBJ2-1
D: TRBD1
size: .
CDR3: CASSSTGGYEQFF
DNA: TGCGCCAGCAGCTCGACAGGGGGCTATGAGCAGTTCTTC

V: TRBV12-3/TRBV12-4
J: TRBJ2-7
D: .
size: many
CDR3: CASSSVRVYEQYF
DNA: TGTGCCAGCAGTTCGGTTCGGGTGTACGAGCAGTACTTC

V: TRBV12-3/TRBV12-4
J: TRBJ2-7
D: TRBD2
size: .
CDR3: CASSFKREVSYEQYF
DNA: TGTGCCAGCAGTTTTAAGCGGGAGGTCTCCTACGAGCAGTACTTC

V: TRBV18
J: TRBJ2-4
D: .
size: .
CDR3: CASSPPGTVAKNIQYF
DNA: TGTGCCAGCTCACCACCGGGCACCGTAGCCAAAAACATTCAGTACTTC

V: TRBV15
J: TRBJ1-4
D: TRBD1
size: few
CDR3: CATSRDGGTGGGKLFF
DNA: TGTGCCACCAGCAGAGATGGCGGGACAGGGGGCGGGAAACTGTTTTTT

V: TRBV5-1
J: TRBJ1-6
D: .
size: few
CDR3: CASSFWSDDNSPLHF
DNA: TGCGCCAGCAGCTTTTGGTCGGACGATAATTCACCCCTCCACTTT

V: TRBV7-9
J: TRBJ2-3
D: .
size: .
CDR3: CASSFPSSISADTQYF
DNA: TGTGCCAGCAGCTTTCCTAGCAGCATAAGCGCAGATACGCAGTATTTT

V: TRBV20-1
J: TRBJ1-3
D: .
size: few
CDR3: CSARDNPWTGNTIYF
DNA: TGCAGTGCTAGAGATAACCCTTGGACCGGAAACACCATATATTTT

V: TRBV4-2
J: TRBJ2-7
D: .
size: .
CDR3: CASSQEVWTPYEQYF
DNA: TGTGCCAGCAGCCAAGAAGTATGGACTCCCTACGAGCAGTACTTC

V: TRBV5-1
J: TRBJ2-1
D: .
size: few
CDR3: CASSLGVETTYNEQFF
DNA: TGCGCCAGCAGCCTTGGGGTGGAGACCACCTACAATGAGCAGTTCTTC

V: TRBV27
J: TRBJ1-2
D: TRBD1
size: few
CDR3: CASSLYGQGDGYTF
DNA: TGTGCCAGCAGTTTATACGGACAGGGCGATGGCTACACCTTC